One and the same sample provided the 17 T cell receptor beta chains below, sequenced in a study of T cells in localized non-small cell lung cancer (dated by TCRdb to between 2020 and 2021). The method was the immunoSEQ multiplex PCR assay. Here the immuneACCESS table is served through TCRdb, limited to in-frame sequences with V and J called. Missing clones are a known gap in these copies; in checked studies unresolved V genes cover under half, and the rest lacks a known reason. The sample table records 59,000 or so clones; 80% to 95% of these occur just once. The ten top clones hold about 20% of the sample. The input for sequencing was peripheral blood, taken before any cancer treatment. All receptors come from a man aged 40 to 69 with stage I lung adenocarcinoma.

The gene calls are TRBV28 and TRBJ1-5; 11 bases fit TRBD1. The CDR3 is made up of 15 amino acids. CDR1 is MDHEN, CDR2 SYDVKM, per germline. J was trimmed by 6 bases and V by 6 bases; bases with no gene match: 7. In nucleotides, the CDR3 is TGTGCCAGCAGGTGGACAGGGGGCGTTAGTCAGCCCCAGCATTTT. It translates to CASRWTGGVSQPQHF.

The rearrangement joins TRBV6-6 to TRBJ1-1; D unclear. Germline V gene data show CDR1 as MNHNY and CDR2 as SVGAGI (reference sequence). The V end was cut by 5 bases, the J end by 0 bases, with 16 bases between. This CDR3 has 16 amino acids. CDR3 amino acids: CASSGVAYGLNTEAFF. The CDR3 DNA is TGTGCCAGCAGTGGAGTGGCCTATGGGTTGAACACTGAAGCTTTCTTT.

V gene TRBV28 combines with J gene TRBJ2-2; the D gene could be TRBD1 or TRBD2 (6 bases each). Germline V gene sequence: CDR1 MDHEN, CDR2 SYDVKM. This CDR3 has 14 residues. V lost 11 bases, J lost 3 bases, and 16 bases lay in between. CDR3 loop: CAGGGRGDTGELFF. CDR3 nucleotides: TGTGCCGGAGGGGGTCGCGGGGACACCGGGGAGCTGTTTTTT.

The chain couples TRBV7-8 to TRBJ2-5; a weak D match, TRBD2 (6 bases). Trimming shortened V by 0 bases and J by 2 bases, and 10 bases separated the two germline ends. Germline V gene lookup returns CDR1 SGHVS and CDR2 FQNEAQ. The CDR3 length is 15 residues. This CDR3 reads CASSLARDWQETQYF. For the CDR3, the DNA is TGTGCCAGCAGCTTAGCAAGGGACTGGCAAGAGACCCAGTACTTC.

There are a few counts of this clone. The V gene is TRBV5-1, the J gene TRBJ2-7; 9 bases align to TRBD1. Looked up from germline, CDR1 is SGHRS and CDR2 is YFSETQ. This CDR3 region has 13 residues. The junction had 3 bases not matched to a gene; V was cut back by 2 bases and J by 6 bases. In DNA, the CDR3 is TGCGCCAGCAGCTTAGGACAGGGGCTCGAGCAGTACTTC. It encodes CASSLGQGLEQYF. Combining the CDR3 with reference TRBV5-1 and TRBJ2-7 gives the whole variable domain KAGVTQTPRYLIKTRGQQVTLSCSPISGHRSVSWYQQTPGQGLQFLFEYFSETQRNKGNFPGRFSGRQFSNSRSEMNVSTLELGDSALYLCASSLGQGLEQYFGPGTRLTVT.

In its sample, this clone was seen once. A much larger clone lies a single base off, so this may be a read error. The V and J genes are TRBV6-5 and TRBJ2-1; 9 nucleotides agree with TRBD1. Germline CDR1 reads MNHEY; CDR2 reads SVGAGI. J was trimmed by 6 bases and V by 2 bases; bases with no gene match: 2. The CDR3 is made up of 14 amino acids. The CDR3, as DNA: TGTGCCAGCAGTTACGAGACAGGGGGCAATGAGCAGTTCTTC. Encoded protein: CASSYETGGNEQFF.

The chain carries TRBV18 and TRBJ1-1, with D perhaps matching TRBD1 (5 bases). CDR3 length equals 14 residues. CDR1 KGHSH and CDR2 LQKENI come from the germline V gene. The germline V and J ends were trimmed by 3 bases and 1 base, with 9 bases remaining between them. CDR3 amino acids: CASSPDTSNTEAFF. The CDR3 DNA follows: TGTGCCAGCTCACCGGACACTTCGAACACTGAAGCTTTCTTT.

This sequence joins TRBV5-6 and TRBJ2-1; 8 nucleotides line up with TRBD2. With V trimmed by 2 bases and J by 7 bases, 5 bases remained unmatched. The CDR3 consists of 14 residues. The germline V gene has CDR1 SGHDT and CDR2 YYEEEE. The CDR3 DNA reads as TGTGCCAGCAGCTTAGCGGGGGCAATTAATGAGCAGTTCTTC. It specifies CASSLAGAINEQFF.

CDR3 DNA: TGTGCCAGCAGCTTAGGGACAGGGTACGACGAGCAGTACTTC. Translation: CASSLGTGYDEQYF. The chain couples TRBV7-6 to TRBJ2-7, with 8 nucleotides matching TRBD1. V trimming: 1 base; J trimming: 5 bases; junction bases outside the gene matches: 4. CDR3 length: 14 amino acids. CDR1 is SGHVS, CDR2 FNYEAQ, per germline. Using reference TRBV7-6 and TRBJ2-7 for the parts outside the CDR3, the full variable domain is GAGVSQSPRYKVTKRGQDVALRCDPISGHVSLYWYRQALGQGPEFLTYFNYEAQQDKSGLPNDRFSAERPEGSISTLTIQRTEQRDSAMYRCASSLGTGYDEQYFGPGTRLTVT.

The chain is built from TRBV18 and TRBJ2-1; 7 nucleotides line up with TRBD2. The CDR3 runs 14 residues. V lost 4 bases, J lost 6 bases, and 6 bases stayed unmatched. Germline values: CDR1 KGHSH, CDR2 LQKENI. The CDR3 reads CASSLPSGSNEQFF. The DNA of the CDR3 is TGTGCCAGCTCACTACCTAGCGGTAGCAATGAGCAGTTCTTC.

This clone has a handful of counts. The J gene is TRBJ2-7, the V gene TRBV5-5, with 10 bases matching TRBD2. Looked up from germline, CDR1 is SGHKS and CDR2 is YYEKEE (reference sequence). The CDR3 covers 15 residues. V trimming: 4 bases; J trimming: 2 bases; junction bases outside the gene matches: 6. CDR3 in amino acids: CASSLGLADTYEQYF. The CDR3, as DNA: TGTGCCAGCAGCCTCGGACTAGCGGATACCTACGAGCAGTACTTC.

This clone was seen only once. V gene TRBV20-1 combines with J gene TRBJ2-5; the D is unclear. V was trimmed by 2 bases and J by 4 bases, leaving 2 bases between them. The CDR3 covers 10 residues. Germline loops: CDR1 DFQATT, CDR2 SNEGSKA (reference sequence). CDR3 protein: CSARLETQYF. DNA for the CDR3: TGCAGTGCTAGATTAGAGACCCAGTACTTC.

The CDR3 coding sequence is TGTGCCAGCAGCTTAAGGAGGGAGGCGGTAGATACGCAGTATTTT. Encoded protein: CASSLRREAVDTQYF. The chain carries TRBV7-6 and TRBJ2-3, with D possibly being TRBD2 (6 bases). V was shortened by 2 bases and J by 5 bases, with 14 bases between the two germline ends. Germline loops: CDR1 SGHVS, CDR2 FNYEAQ. CDR3 size: 15 residues.

This clone showed up just once. The rearrangement joins TRBV11-3 to TRBJ2-5; 7 bases match TRBD1. Germline values: CDR1 SGHNT, CDR2 YENEEA. With 5 bases clipped from V and 3 bases from J, the junction kept 9 bases outside the gene matches. The CDR3 is made up of 15 amino acids. Written as DNA, the CDR3 is TGTGCCAGCAGCGCACCGGGACAGCGAGAAGAGACCCAGTACTTC. As protein: CASSAPGQREETQYF.

The V and J genes are TRBV7-9 and TRBJ1-1; no clear D gene. The CDR3 is made up of 11 amino acids. V lost 5 bases and J lost 5, with 6 bases in between. CDR1 and CDR2 (germline): SEHNR, FQNEAQ (reference sequence). The CDR3 DNA reads as TGTGCCAGCAGCCCCGGGACTGAAGCTTTCTTT. Protein product: CASSPGTEAFF.

The rearrangement uses TRBV13 and TRBJ2-3; TRBD2 matches 10 bases. The CDR3 consists of 19 residues. The V gene's germline CDR1 is PRHDT and CDR2 FYEKMQ (reference sequence). V lost 1 base, J lost 4 bases, and 14 bases stayed unmatched. The CDR3 here is CASSLELGRLAGDPDTQYF. CDR3 nucleotides: TGTGCCAGCAGCTTAGAGTTGGGTCGGCTAGCGGGAGATCCAGATACGCAGTATTTT.

The V call is TRBV5-6, the J call TRBJ2-3; 7 nucleotides match TRBD2. After removal of 1 base from V and 4 bases from J, the junction contained 6 bases not matched to a gene. The CDR3 has 15 amino acids. Germline lookup yields CDR1 SGHDT and CDR2 YYEEEE. The CDR3 sequence is CASSLMGEGSDTQYF. Here the CDR3 DNA reads TGTGCCAGCAGCTTGATGGGGGAGGGCTCAGATACGCAGTATTTT.